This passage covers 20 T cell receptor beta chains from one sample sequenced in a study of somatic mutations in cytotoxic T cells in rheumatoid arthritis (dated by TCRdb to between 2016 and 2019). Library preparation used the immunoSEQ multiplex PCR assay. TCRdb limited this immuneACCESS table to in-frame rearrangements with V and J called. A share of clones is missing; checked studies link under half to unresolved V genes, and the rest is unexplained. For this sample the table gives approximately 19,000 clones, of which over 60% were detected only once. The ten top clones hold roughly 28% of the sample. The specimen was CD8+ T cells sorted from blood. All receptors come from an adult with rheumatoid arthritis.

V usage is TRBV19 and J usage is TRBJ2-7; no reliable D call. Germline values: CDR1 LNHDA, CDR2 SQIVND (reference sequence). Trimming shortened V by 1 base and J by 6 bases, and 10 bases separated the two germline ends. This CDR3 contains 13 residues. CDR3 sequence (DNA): TGTGCCAGTAGTATAGGCCCTCTGGGCGAGCAGTACTTC. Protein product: CASSIGPLGEQYF. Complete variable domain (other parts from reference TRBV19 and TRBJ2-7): DGGITQSPKYLFRKEGQNVTLSCEQNLNHDAMYWYRQDPGQGLRLIYYSQIVNDFQKGDIAEGYSVSREKKESFPLTVTSAQKNPTAFYLCASSIGPLGEQYFGPGTRLTVT.

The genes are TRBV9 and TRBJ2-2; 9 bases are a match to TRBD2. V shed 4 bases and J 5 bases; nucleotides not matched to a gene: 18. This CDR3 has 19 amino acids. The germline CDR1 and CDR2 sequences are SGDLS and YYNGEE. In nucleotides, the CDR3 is TGTGCCAGCAGCCACGCCCCGGGGTTTAGCGGGAGTACTACCGGGGAGCTGTTTTTT. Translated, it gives CASSHAPGFSGSTTGELFF.

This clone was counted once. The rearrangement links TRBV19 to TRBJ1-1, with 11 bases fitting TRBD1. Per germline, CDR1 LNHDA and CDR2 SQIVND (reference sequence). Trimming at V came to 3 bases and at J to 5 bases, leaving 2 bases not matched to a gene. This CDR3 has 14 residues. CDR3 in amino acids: CASSMGTGGTEAFF. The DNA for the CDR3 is TGTGCCAGTAGTATGGGGACAGGGGGAACTGAAGCTTTCTTT.

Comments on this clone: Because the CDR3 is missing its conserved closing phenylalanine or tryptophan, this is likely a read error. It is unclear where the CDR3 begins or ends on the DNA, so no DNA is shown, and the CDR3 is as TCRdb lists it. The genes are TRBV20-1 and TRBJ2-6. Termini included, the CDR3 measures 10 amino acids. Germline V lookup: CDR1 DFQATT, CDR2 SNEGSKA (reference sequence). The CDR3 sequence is CSASQICRLQ.

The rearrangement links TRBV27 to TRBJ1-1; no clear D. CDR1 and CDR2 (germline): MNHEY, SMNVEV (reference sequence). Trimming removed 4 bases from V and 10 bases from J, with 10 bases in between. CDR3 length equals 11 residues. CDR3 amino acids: CASSSGGLAFF. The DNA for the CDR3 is TGTGCCAGCAGTTCGGGAGGGCTAGCTTTCTTT.

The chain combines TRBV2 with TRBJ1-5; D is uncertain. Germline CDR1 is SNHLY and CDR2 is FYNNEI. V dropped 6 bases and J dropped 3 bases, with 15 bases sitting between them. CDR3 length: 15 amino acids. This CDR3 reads CASRAAARINQPQHF. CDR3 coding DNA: TGTGCCAGCAGAGCGGCAGCCAGGATCAATCAGCCCCAGCATTTT.

CDR3 residues: CASSSPGTRNEQYF. CDR3 bases: TGTGCCAGCAGCTCCCCCGGGACTAGAAACGAGCAGTACTTC. The rearrangement joins TRBV11-2 to TRBJ2-7, with 8 bases that match TRBD2. The ends lost 4 bases at V and 5 bases at J; junction bases unmatched: 7. This CDR3 comprises 14 residues. CDR1 and CDR2 (germline): SGHAT, FQNNGV.

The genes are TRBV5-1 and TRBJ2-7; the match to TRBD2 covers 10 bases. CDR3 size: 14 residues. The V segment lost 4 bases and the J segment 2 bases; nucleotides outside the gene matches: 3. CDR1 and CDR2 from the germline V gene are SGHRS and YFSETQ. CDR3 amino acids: CASSVAGGTYEQYF. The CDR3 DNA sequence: TGCGCCAGCAGCGTAGCGGGAGGTACCTACGAGCAGTACTTC.

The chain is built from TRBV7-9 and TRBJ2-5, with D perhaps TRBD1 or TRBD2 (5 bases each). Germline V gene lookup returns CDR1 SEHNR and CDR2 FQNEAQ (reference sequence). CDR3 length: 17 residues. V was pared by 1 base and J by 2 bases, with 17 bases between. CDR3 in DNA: TGTGCCAGCAGCTTAGGGGTGCGAGGGACCCCACAAGAGACCCAGTACTTC. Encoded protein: CASSLGVRGTPQETQYF.

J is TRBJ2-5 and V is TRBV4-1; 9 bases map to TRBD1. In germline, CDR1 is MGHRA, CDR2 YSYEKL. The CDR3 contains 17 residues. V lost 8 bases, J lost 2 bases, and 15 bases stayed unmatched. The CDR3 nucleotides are TGCGCCAGCGGGGTGGGACAGGGTGGGTTAGAGCAAGAGACCCAGTACTTC. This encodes CASGVGQGGLEQETQYF.

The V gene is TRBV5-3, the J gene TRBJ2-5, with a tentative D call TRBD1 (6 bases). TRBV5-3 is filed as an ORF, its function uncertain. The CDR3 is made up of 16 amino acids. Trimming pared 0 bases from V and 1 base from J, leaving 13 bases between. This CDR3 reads CARSLDGGLTQETQYF. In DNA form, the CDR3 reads TGTGCCAGAAGCTTGGATGGGGGCCTAACCCAAGAGACCCAGTACTTC.

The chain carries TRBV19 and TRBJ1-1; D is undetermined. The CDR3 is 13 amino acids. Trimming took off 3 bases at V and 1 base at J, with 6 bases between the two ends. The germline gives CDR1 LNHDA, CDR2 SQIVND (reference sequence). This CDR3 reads CASSIYENTEAFF. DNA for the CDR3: TGTGCCAGTAGTATTTATGAGAACACTGAAGCTTTCTTT.

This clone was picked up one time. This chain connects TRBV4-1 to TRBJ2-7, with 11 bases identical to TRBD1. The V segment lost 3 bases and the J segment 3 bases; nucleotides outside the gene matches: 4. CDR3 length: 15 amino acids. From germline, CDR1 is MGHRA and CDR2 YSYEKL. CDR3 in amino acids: CASSHGQGAVYEQYF. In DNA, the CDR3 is TGCGCCAGCAGCCACGGACAGGGGGCAGTCTACGAGCAGTACTTC.

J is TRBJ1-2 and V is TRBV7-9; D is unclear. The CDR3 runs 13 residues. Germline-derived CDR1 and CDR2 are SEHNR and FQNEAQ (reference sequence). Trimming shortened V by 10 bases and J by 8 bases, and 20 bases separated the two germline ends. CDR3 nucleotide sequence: TGTGCCACCCCCTCGCCGCTCCAGAGGGGCTACACCTTC. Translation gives CATPSPLQRGYTF.

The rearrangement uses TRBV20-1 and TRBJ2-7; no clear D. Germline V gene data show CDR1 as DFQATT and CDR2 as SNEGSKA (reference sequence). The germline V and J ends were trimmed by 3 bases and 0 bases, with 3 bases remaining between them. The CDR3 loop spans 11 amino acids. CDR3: CSASSSYEQYF. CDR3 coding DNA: TGCAGTGCTAGCAGCTCCTACGAGCAGTACTTC.

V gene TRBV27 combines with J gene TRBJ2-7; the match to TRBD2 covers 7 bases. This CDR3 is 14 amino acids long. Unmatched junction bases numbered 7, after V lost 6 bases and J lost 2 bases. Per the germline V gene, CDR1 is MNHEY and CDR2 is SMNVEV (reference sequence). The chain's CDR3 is CASSGLGSTYEQYF. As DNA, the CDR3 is TGTGCCAGCAGCGGACTAGGGTCTACCTACGAGCAGTACTTC.

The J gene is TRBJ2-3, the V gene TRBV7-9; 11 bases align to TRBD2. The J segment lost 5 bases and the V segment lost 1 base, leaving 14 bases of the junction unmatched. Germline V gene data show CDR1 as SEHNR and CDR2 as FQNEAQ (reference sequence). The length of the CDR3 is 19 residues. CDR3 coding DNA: TGTGCCAGCAGCTTAGGCCTAGCGGGGGGTCGCCCTAGCGAAGATACGCAGTATTTT. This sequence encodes CASSLGLAGGRPSEDTQYF.

The CDR3 region is CASSFQGMNTGELFF. The DNA of the CDR3 is TGTGCCAGCAGTTTCCAGGGAATGAACACCGGGGAGCTGTTTTTT. V gene TRBV28 combines with J gene TRBJ2-2, with D perhaps matching TRBD1 (5 bases). Trimming left V 3 bases short and J 1 base short, with 9 bases between. CDR1 MDHEN and CDR2 SYDVKM come from the germline V gene. This CDR3 spans 15 amino acids.

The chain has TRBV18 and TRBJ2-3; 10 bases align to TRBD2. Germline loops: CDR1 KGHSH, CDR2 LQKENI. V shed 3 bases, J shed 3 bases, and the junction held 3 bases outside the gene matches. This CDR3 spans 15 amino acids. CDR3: CASSPVAGGTDTQYF. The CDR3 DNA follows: TGTGCCAGCTCACCCGTAGCGGGAGGTACAGATACGCAGTATTTT.

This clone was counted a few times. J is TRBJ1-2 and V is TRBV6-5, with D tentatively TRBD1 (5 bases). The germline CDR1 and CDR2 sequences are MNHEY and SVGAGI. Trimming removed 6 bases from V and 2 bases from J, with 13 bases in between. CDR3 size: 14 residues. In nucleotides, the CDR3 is TGTGCCAGCAGCCTGGGACGGCAGAACTATGGCTACACCTTC. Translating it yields CASSLGRQNYGYTF.